This TCR beta chain emerged from a study of T cell responses to AZD1222 COVID-19 vaccine. Study-level points and caveats: Baseline serology detected seropositivity in only five or six AZD1222 recipients. A rise in Spike-specific TCR breadth and depth followed two AZD1222 doses.

Here immunoSEQ multiplex PCR was the method, and the copy in TCRdb shows in-frame clones only, minus some. The sample shows tens of thousands of clones, roughly 88% of them seen only once. Deletions cut 7 bases from V and 8 bases from J, with 17 bases between. Germline V gene data show CDR1 as SQVTM and CDR2 as ANQGSEA. The CDR3 contains 12 residues. As to this clone: The antigen remains unidentified.

The specimen was peripheral blood, collected on day 0 of AZD1222 vaccination. The receptor's source is an adult in good health. The chain links TRBV29-1 to TRBJ1-2; D is possibly TRBD1 (5 bases). CDR3 residues: CSAGTAGTGYTF. The CDR3 region has the DNA TGCAGCGCTGGGACCGCTGGTACGGGCTACACCTTC.